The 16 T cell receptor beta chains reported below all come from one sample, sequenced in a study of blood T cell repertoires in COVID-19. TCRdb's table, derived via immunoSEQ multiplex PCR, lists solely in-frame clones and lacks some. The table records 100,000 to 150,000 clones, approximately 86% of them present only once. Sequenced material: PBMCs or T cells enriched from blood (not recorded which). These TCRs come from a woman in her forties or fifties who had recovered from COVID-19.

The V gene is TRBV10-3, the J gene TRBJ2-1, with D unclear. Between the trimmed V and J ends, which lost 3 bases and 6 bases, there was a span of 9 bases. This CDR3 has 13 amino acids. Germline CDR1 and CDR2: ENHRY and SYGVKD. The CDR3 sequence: CAISDPSANEQFF. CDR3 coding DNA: TGTGCCATCAGTGACCCGAGTGCCAATGAGCAGTTCTTC.

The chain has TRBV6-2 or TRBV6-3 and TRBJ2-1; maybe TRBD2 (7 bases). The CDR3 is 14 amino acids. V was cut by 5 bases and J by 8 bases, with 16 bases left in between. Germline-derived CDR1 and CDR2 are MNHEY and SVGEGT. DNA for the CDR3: TGTGCCAGCAGTACATTCCAGGGGAGGGATGAGCAGTTCTTC. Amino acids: CASSTFQGRDEQFF.

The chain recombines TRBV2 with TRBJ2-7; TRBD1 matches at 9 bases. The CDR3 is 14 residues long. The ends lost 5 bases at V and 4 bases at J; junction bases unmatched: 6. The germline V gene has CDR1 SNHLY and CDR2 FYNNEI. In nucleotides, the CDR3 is TGTGCCAGCAGTTCTCCGGGACAGGGTTACGAGCAGTACTTC. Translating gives CASSSPGQGYEQYF.

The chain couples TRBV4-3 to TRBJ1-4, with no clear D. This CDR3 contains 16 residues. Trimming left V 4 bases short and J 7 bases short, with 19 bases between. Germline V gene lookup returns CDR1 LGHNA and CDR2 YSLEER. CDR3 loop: CASSPQAGGLSEKLFF. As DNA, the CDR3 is TGCGCCAGCAGCCCCCAGGCGGGTGGGCTAAGTGAAAAACTGTTTTTT.

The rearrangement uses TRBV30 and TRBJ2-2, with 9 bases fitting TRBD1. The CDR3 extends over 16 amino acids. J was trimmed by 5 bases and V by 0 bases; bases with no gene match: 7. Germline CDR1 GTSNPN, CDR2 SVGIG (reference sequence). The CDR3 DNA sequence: TGTGCCTGGAGTGTAAGACAGGGGGTAGGGACCGGGGAGCTGTTTTTT. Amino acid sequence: CAWSVRQGVGTGELFF.

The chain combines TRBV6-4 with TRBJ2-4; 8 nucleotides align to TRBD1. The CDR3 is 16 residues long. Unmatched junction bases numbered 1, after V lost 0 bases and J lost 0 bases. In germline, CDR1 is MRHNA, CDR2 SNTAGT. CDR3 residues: CASSDSTGEAKNIQYF. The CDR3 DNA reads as TGTGCCAGCAGTGACTCGACAGGGGAAGCCAAAAACATTCAGTACTTC.

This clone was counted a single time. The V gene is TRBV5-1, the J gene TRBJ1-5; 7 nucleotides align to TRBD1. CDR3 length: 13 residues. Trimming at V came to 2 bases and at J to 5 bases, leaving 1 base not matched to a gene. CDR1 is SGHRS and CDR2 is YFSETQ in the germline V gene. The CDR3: CASSLTGDQPQHF. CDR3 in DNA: TGCGCCAGCAGCTTAACAGGGGATCAGCCCCAGCATTTT.

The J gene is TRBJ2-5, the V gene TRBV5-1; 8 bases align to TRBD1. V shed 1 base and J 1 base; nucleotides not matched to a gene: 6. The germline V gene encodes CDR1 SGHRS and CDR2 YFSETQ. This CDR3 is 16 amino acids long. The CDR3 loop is CASSLSAQGAQETQYF. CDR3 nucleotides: TGCGCCAGCAGCTTGTCCGCGCAGGGGGCCCAAGAGACCCAGTACTTC.

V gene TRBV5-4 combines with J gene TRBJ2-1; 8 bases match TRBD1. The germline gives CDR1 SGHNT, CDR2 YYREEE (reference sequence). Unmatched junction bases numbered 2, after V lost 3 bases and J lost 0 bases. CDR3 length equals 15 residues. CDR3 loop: CASSSDRGSYNEQFF. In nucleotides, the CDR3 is TGTGCCAGCAGCTCCGACAGGGGCTCCTACAATGAGCAGTTCTTC. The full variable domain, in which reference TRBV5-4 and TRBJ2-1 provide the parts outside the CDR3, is ETGVTQSPTHLIKTRGQQVTLRCSSQSGHNTVSWYQQALGQGPQFIFQYYREEENGRGNFPPRFSGLQFPNYSSELNVNALELDDSALYLCASSSDRGSYNEQFFGPGTRLTVL.

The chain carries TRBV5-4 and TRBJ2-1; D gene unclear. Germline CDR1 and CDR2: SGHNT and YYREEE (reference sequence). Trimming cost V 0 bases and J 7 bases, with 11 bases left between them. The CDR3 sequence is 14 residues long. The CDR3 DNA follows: TGTGCCAGCAGCTTGGTGGGCCAAGTGAATGAGCAGTTCTTC. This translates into CASSLVGQVNEQFF.

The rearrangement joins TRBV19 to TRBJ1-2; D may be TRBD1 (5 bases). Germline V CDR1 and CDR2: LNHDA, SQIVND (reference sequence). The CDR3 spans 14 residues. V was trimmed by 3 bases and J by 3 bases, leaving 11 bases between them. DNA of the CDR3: TGTGCCAGTAGTATGAGCGGGGCCGACTATGGCTACACCTTC. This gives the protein CASSMSGADYGYTF.

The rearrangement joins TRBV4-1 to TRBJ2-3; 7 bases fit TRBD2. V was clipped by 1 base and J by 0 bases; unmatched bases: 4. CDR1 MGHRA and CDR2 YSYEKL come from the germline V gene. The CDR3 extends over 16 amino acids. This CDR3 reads CASSQGLAASTDTQYF. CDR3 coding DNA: TGCGCCAGCAGCCAAGGACTAGCCGCGAGCACAGATACGCAGTATTTT.

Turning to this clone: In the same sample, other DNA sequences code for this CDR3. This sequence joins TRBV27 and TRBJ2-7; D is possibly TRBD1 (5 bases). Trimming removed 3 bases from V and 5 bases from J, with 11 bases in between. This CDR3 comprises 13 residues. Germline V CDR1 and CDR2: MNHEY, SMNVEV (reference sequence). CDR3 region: CASSFQGSHEQYF. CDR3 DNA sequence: TGTGCCAGCAGTTTCCAGGGTAGCCACGAGCAGTACTTC.

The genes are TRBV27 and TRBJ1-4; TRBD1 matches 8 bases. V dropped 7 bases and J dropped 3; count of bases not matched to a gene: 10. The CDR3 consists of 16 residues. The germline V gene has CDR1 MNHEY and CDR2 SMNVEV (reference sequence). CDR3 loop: CASTELQGGANEKLFF. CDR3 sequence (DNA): TGTGCCAGCACGGAACTACAGGGGGGAGCTAATGAAAAACTGTTTTTT.

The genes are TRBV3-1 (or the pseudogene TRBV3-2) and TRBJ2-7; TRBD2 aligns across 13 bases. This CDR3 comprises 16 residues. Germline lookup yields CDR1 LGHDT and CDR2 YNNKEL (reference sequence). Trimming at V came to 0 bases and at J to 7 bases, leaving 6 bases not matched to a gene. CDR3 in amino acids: CASSQDILAGGQEQYF. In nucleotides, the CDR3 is TGTGCCAGCAGCCAAGATATACTAGCGGGGGGGCAGGAGCAGTACTTC.

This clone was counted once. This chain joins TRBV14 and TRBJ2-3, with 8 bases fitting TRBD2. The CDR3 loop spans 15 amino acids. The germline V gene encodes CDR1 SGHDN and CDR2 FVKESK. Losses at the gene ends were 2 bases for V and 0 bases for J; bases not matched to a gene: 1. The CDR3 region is CASSQSGGSTDTQYF. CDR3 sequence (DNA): TGTGCCAGCAGCCAATCGGGGGGGAGCACAGATACGCAGTATTTT.